This passage covers 30 T cell receptor beta chains from one sample sequenced in a study of T cell clonality in common variable immunodeficiency. These TCRs are of unknown antigen specificity. The study, taken as a whole, reports: Fewer deletions and N-nucleotide insertions were reportedly seen in common variable immunodeficiency TCR beta sequences.

Repertoires were generated with immunoSEQ multiplex PCR, while TCRdb's copy carries only in-frame clones and drops some. Recorded here are approximately 30,000 clones, with no singletons, and the ten leading clones hold roughly 27%. The sequenced sample consisted of peripheral blood mononuclear cells. All receptors come from a human donor with common variable immunodeficiency.

This clone was counted ten times or more. The read comes to an end 3 residues before the CDR3 does, leaving the germline J gene to fill in the end. The rearrangement links TRBV2 to TRBJ1-6; the match to TRBD1 covers 10 bases. V shed 6 bases, J shed 5 bases, and the junction held 7 bases outside the gene matches. This CDR3 spans 16 amino acids. Looked up from germline, CDR1 is SNHLY and CDR2 is FYNNEI. CDR3 sequence reads: CASRPTGGGNNSPLHF. CDR3 bases read: TGTGCCAGCAGACCGACAGGGGGCGGTAATAATTCACCC.

About this clone itself: Sequencing ends 3 residues short of the CDR3 end; the germline J gene provides the rest. At the DNA level, this CDR3 is encoded by other sequences in the same sample as well. The rearrangement joins TRBV20-1 to TRBJ2-7, with 7 bases fitting TRBD1. Germline assignment: CDR1 DFQATT and CDR2 SNEGSKA (reference sequence). This CDR3 has 11 residues. J lost 5 bases, V lost 6 bases, and 4 bases had no gene match. The chain's CDR3 is CSALQGNEQYF. Incomplete CDR3 DNA: TGCAGTGCCTTACAGGGGAACGAG.

Comment on this clone: The CDR3 is cut off 3 residues early in the read; its end comes from the germline J gene. This chain joins TRBV30 and TRBJ2-7, with 7 bases fitting TRBD1. The germline V gene encodes CDR1 GTSNPN and CDR2 SVGIG (reference sequence). The CDR3 totals 12 residues. Losses at the gene ends were 0 bases for V and 6 bases for J; bases not matched to a gene: 2. The sequenced CDR3 bases are TGTGCCTGGAGTGTACAGGGGTTCGAG. Its translation: CAWSVQGFE. The complete CDR3 protein is CAWSVQGFEQYF.

In this sample, this clone turned up a few times. Read coverage stops 3 residues before the CDR3 terminus; the germline J gene supplies the remainder. The genes are TRBV6-2 or TRBV6-3 and TRBJ2-1; TRBD1 might be the D (8 bases). V dropped 2 bases and J dropped 8 bases, with 19 bases sitting between them. The CDR3 covers 16 residues. Germline V gene lookup returns CDR1 MNHEY and CDR2 SVGEGT. The sequenced CDR3 bases are TGTGCCAGCAGTTACACAGGGGGGGAGGGCCGGGATGAG. Amino acid sequence: CASSYTGGEGRDE. The entire CDR3 protein is CASSYTGGEGRDEQFF.

This clone was observed a handful of times. The read ends 3 residues before the CDR3 terminus; that terminus is restored from the germline J gene. The V gene is TRBV2, the J gene TRBJ2-1; no reliable D call. The CDR3 runs 15 residues. The germline V gene has CDR1 SNHLY and CDR2 FYNNEI. Trimming took 1 base from V and 1 from J, leaving 8 bases between them. Incomplete CDR3 DNA: TGTGCCAGCAGTGAAGGGTGGGCGTCCTACAATGAG. Residues: CASSEGWASYNE. The entire CDR3 protein reads CASSEGWASYNEQFF.

This clone has more than one count but fewer than ten. The CDR3 end is not reached by the read, which stops 3 residues before it; the germline J gene fills it in. The chain links TRBV5-1 to TRBJ2-3; TRBD1 agrees at 9 bases. CDR3 length: 15 amino acids. V lost 0 bases to trimming and J lost 5 bases; unmatched junction nucleotides: 4. The germline V gene encodes CDR1 SGHRS and CDR2 YFSETQ. The sequenced part of the CDR3 DNA is TGCGCCAGCAGCTTGGCCGGGACAGGGCGAGATACG. Translation gives CASSLAGTGRDT. In full, the CDR3 is CASSLAGTGRDTQYF.

A note on this clone: The read stops 3 residues short of the end of the CDR3; the missing end is completed from the germline J gene. This chain links TRBV6-2 or TRBV6-3 with TRBJ2-7, with TRBD1 matching 9 bases. This CDR3 spans 15 amino acids. The V gene end was trimmed by 3 bases and the J gene end by 5 bases; junction bases not matched to a gene: 8. CDR1 and CDR2 (germline): MNHEY, SVGEGT. Partial CDR3 DNA: TGTGCCAGCAGTTATTTAGGACAGGGGCTGGACGAG. It is translated as CASSYLGQGLDE. The whole CDR3 region reads CASSYLGQGLDEQYF.

As to this clone: Coverage ceases 3 residues before the CDR3 finishes, and the germline J gene fills in the end. The chain links TRBV11-2 to TRBJ2-5; D is undetermined. Germline lookup yields CDR1 SGHAT and CDR2 FQNNGV. The CDR3 length is 12 residues. V dropped 2 bases and J dropped 2 bases, with 3 bases sitting between them. The covered CDR3 bases are TGTGCCAGCAGCTTAACACAAGAGACC. Its translation: CASSLTQET. From start to end, the CDR3 is CASSLTQETQYF.

About this clone: The read terminates 3 residues before the CDR3 end, so the remaining end is supplied by the germline J gene. V and J are TRBV6-2 or TRBV6-3 and TRBJ2-1; 8 bases agree with TRBD2. There are 15 residues in the CDR3. Germline assignment: CDR1 MNHEY and CDR2 SVGEGT. Trimming at V came to 2 bases and at J to 4 bases, leaving 4 bases not matched to a gene. The sequenced part of the CDR3 DNA is TGTGCCAGCAGTTACCCGGCGGGGGGATACAATGAG. Translating it yields CASSYPAGGYNE. The complete CDR3 sequence is CASSYPAGGYNEQFF.

In its sample, this clone was seen a few times. The read finishes 3 residues shy of the CDR3 end, and the germline J gene is used to complete it. The chain has TRBV18 and TRBJ2-2; the match to TRBD1 covers 11 bases. Germline V gene lookup returns CDR1 KGHSH and CDR2 LQKENI. This CDR3 contains 16 residues. V shed 3 bases and J 1 base; nucleotides not matched to a gene: 1. The CDR3 protein is CASSPGQGENTGELFF. CDR3 bases read: TGTGCCAGCTCACCGGGACAGGGGGAGAACACCGGGGAG.

This clone was picked up many times. The read is 3 residues too short to cover the CDR3 end, so that end is filled in from the germline J gene. The V and J genes are TRBV30 and TRBJ1-1, with TRBD1 matching 8 bases. Germline V gene lookup returns CDR1 GTSNPN and CDR2 SVGIG (reference sequence). Germline trimming cut 5 bases from V and 7 bases from J; bases unmatched to any gene: 9. The CDR3 loop spans 13 amino acids. The chain's CDR3 is CAWDLTGASEAFF. The covered CDR3 bases are TGTGCCTGGGACCTGACAGGGGCCAGTGAA.

This clone was seen more than once but under ten times. One junction end does not reproduce the germline sequence, and a read error may be involved. The missing CDR3 end, 3 residues past where the read stops, is filled in from the germline J gene. V gene TRBV18 combines with J gene TRBJ2-3; the match to TRBD2 covers 15 bases. Germline CDR1 reads KGHSH; CDR2 reads LQKENI. The CDR3 loop spans 16 amino acids. The CDR3 sequence is CANSPRTSGGEDTQYF. CDR3 bases read: TGTGCCAACTCACCGAGGACTAGCGGGGGGGAAGATACG.

To note about this clone: The missing CDR3 end, 3 residues past where the read stops, is filled in from the germline J gene. This rearrangement joins TRBV7-9 to TRBJ2-2, with D tentatively TRBD2 (6 bases). Trimming removed 7 bases from V and 4 bases from J, with 13 bases in between. Germline V lookup: CDR1 SEHNR, CDR2 FQNEAQ (reference sequence). CDR3 length: 14 amino acids. The CDR3 bases that were read are TGTGCCAGCACAGGGCGGGGTTTCACCGGGGAG. This gives the protein CASTGRGFTGE. The full CDR3 reads CASTGRGFTGELFF.

In the case of this clone: The CDR3 end lies 3 residues beyond the end of the read and is filled in from the germline J gene. The chain couples TRBV7-9 to TRBJ2-3, with 8 nucleotides matching TRBD2. The CDR3 is 14 amino acids. V was clipped by 4 bases and J by 6 bases; unmatched bases: 6. Germline V gene sequence: CDR1 SEHNR, CDR2 FQNEAQ (reference sequence). CDR3 DNA (partial): TGTGCCAGCAGCTCAAGCGGGGGTGAGGATACG. It yields the protein CASSSSGGEDT. The full CDR3 reads CASSSSGGEDTQYF.

As regards this clone: The observed sequence ends 3 residues before the CDR3 terminus, with the missing tail filled in from the germline J gene. The J gene is TRBJ2-7, the V gene TRBV7-9; no reliable D call. The CDR3 sequence is 12 residues long. Between the trimmed V and J ends, which lost 2 bases and 1 base, there was a span of 3 bases. Germline V gene sequence: CDR1 SEHNR, CDR2 FQNEAQ (reference sequence). The CDR3 here is CASSLRSYEQYF. The CDR3 DNA, read in part, is TGTGCCAGCAGCTTACGGTCCTACGAG.

As concerns this clone: Coverage ceases 3 residues before the CDR3 finishes, and the germline J gene fills in the end. The identical CDR3 is also encoded by other nucleotide sequences in the sample. The chain combines TRBV18 with TRBJ1-5; the match to TRBD1 covers 8 bases. The CDR3 totals 15 residues. Germline lookup yields CDR1 KGHSH and CDR2 LQKENI. With 5 bases clipped from V and 6 bases from J, the junction kept 9 bases outside the gene matches. Partial CDR3 DNA: TGTGCCAGCTCAAGCGGACAGGGTCAGAGTCAGCCC. Residues: CASSSGQGQSQP. The complete CDR3 reads CASSSGQGQSQPQHF.

This clone was detected only a few times. The read ends 3 residues shy of where the CDR3 ends; the end is completed using the germline J gene. The chain uses TRBV6-2 or TRBV6-3 and TRBJ2-7, with D possibly being TRBD1 (5 bases). CDR1 is MNHEY and CDR2 is SVGEGT in the germline V gene. The CDR3 covers 15 residues. V shed 7 bases and J shed 4 bases, with 20 bases lying between them. Incomplete CDR3 DNA: TGTGCCAGCACTCTTACAGGTCCGCCTCCTTACGAG. Translating it yields CASTLTGPPPYE. The entire CDR3 reads CASTLTGPPPYEQYF.

This clone was counted ten times or more. The CDR3 end is not reached by the read, which stops 3 residues before it; the germline J gene fills it in. The rearrangement uses TRBV5-1 and TRBJ2-3; 7 bases agree with TRBD2. The CDR3 length is 15 residues. V was pared by 0 bases and J by 5 bases, with 6 bases of the junction left unmatched. Germline V gene sequence: CDR1 SGHRS, CDR2 YFSETQ. Partial CDR3 DNA: TGCGCCAGCAGCTTGGTTGGTTCGGGGGGAGATACG. It translates to CASSLVGSGGDT. The complete CDR3 sequence is CASSLVGSGGDTQYF.

This clone was seen a handful of times. The read ends 3 residues shy of where the CDR3 ends; the end is completed using the germline J gene. This chain joins TRBV7-6 and TRBJ2-5; 9 bases line up with TRBD1. The CDR3 has 13 amino acids. With V trimmed by 4 bases and J by 5 bases, 2 bases remained unmatched. Germline values: CDR1 SGHVS, CDR2 FNYEAQ. The CDR3 is CASSYRGLETQYF. Incomplete CDR3 DNA: TGTGCCAGCAGCTACAGGGGGCTGGAGACC.

This CDR3 is CSARVAVPPQETQYF. The part of the CDR3 DNA that was read is TGCAGTGCTAGGGTGGCTGTCCCCCCACAAGAGACC. The gene calls are TRBV20-1 and TRBJ2-5; unclear D gene. Sequencing ends 3 residues short of the CDR3 end; the germline J gene provides the rest. Trimming cost V 3 bases and J 2 bases, with 16 bases left between them. CDR3 length: 15 amino acids. Germline V gene sequence: CDR1 DFQATT, CDR2 SNEGSKA (reference sequence).

This clone came up many times. The read comes to an end 3 residues before the CDR3 does, leaving the germline J gene to fill in the end. This rearrangement joins TRBV20-1 to TRBJ2-6; D not certain. V was shortened by 1 base and J by 0 bases, with 4 bases between the two germline ends. In germline, CDR1 is DFQATT, CDR2 SNEGSKA (reference sequence). The CDR3 spans 14 residues. CDR3 in amino acids: CSARGISGANVLTF. CDR3 DNA (partial): TGCAGTGCTAGAGGTATCTCTGGGGCCAACGTC.

Only a few counts were recorded for this clone. Read coverage stops 3 residues before the CDR3 terminus; the germline J gene supplies the remainder. This chain links TRBV30 with TRBJ1-2, with D possibly TRBD1 on 6 matching bases. This CDR3 spans 10 amino acids. Germline lookup yields CDR1 GTSNPN and CDR2 SVGIG (reference sequence). The covered CDR3 bases are TGTGCCTGCCGGACAGTCTTC. As protein: CACRTVF. The entire CDR3 protein is CACRTVFYTF.

This clone has just a few counts. Read data end 3 residues before the CDR3 end; the end is taken from the germline J gene. This chain uses TRBV7-9 with TRBJ1-2; 7 bases agree with TRBD1. Germline CDR1 is SEHNR and CDR2 is FQNEAQ (reference sequence). J lost 2 bases, V lost 1 base, and 4 bases had no gene match. The CDR3 runs to 15 residues. Incomplete CDR3 DNA: TGTGCCAGCAGCTTAGAGAGGGGGCGGAACTATGGC. Protein product: CASSLERGRNYG. The complete CDR3 protein is CASSLERGRNYGYTF.

This clone was seen more than once but under ten times. The read gets to within 3 residues of the CDR3 end, and the germline J gene fills in the rest. Other DNA sequences in this sample translate to the same CDR3. The chain is built from TRBV7-9 and TRBJ2-7, with a possible D match to TRBD1 (7 bases). The CDR3 length is 14 residues. The V end lost 6 bases, the J end lost 4 bases, and 16 bases lay between the germline ends. In germline, CDR1 is SEHNR, CDR2 FQNEAQ (reference sequence). The CDR3 spells CASSRGDRSYEQYF. Incomplete CDR3 DNA: TGTGCCAGCAGTCGCGGGGACAGATCGTACGAG.

Comment on this clone: The DNA ends 3 residues before the CDR3 does, and the rest of the CDR3 is filled in from the germline J gene. J is TRBJ1-4 and V is TRBV18, with D unresolved. V gave up 2 bases and J gave up 7 bases, with 11 bases separating them. CDR1 KGHSH and CDR2 LQKENI come from the germline V gene. The CDR3 is 14 residues long. The CDR3 sequence is CASSPEALLEKLFF. Partial CDR3 DNA: TGTGCCAGCTCACCAGAGGCTCTCCTTGAAAAA.

Turning to this clone: The CDR3 goes on 3 residues after the read ends, and that part is filled in from the germline J gene. This chain joins TRBV7-9 and TRBJ1-6; 8 bases map to TRBD1. The CDR3 sequence is 13 residues long. CDR1 is SEHNR, CDR2 FQNEAQ, per germline (reference sequence). The part of the CDR3 DNA that was read is TGTGCCAGCAGCCCCGACAGGGGTGAGTCC. Amino acid sequence: CASSPDRGES. The entire CDR3 is CASSPDRGESLHF.

A word on this clone: Read coverage stops 3 residues before the CDR3 terminus; the germline J gene supplies the remainder. This chain joins TRBV7-2 and TRBJ2-5; 9 nucleotides align to TRBD2. Germline trimming cut 1 base from V and 5 bases from J; bases unmatched to any gene: 5. Germline assignment: CDR1 SGHTA and CDR2 FQGNSA. The CDR3 totals 15 residues. The DNA read from the CDR3 is TGTGCCAGCAGCTTAGGGGGGACTAGCTTTGAGACC. It yields the protein CASSLGGTSFET. The CDR3 as a whole reads CASSLGGTSFETQYF. Full variable domain (outside the CDR3, taken from reference TRBV7-2 and TRBJ2-5): GAGVSQSPSNKVTEKGKDVELRCDPISGHTALYWYRQSLGQGLEFLIYFQGNSAPDKSGLPSDRFSAERTGGSVSTLTIQRTQQEDSAVYLCASSLGGTSFETQYFGPGTRLLVL.

This clone was picked up many times. The read falls 3 residues short of the CDR3 end, and the missing part is taken from the germline J gene. The chain employs TRBV30 and TRBJ2-2; 8 bases line up with TRBD2. Germline V gene data show CDR1 as GTSNPN and CDR2 as SVGIG (reference sequence). The CDR3 extends over 14 amino acids. V was clipped by 4 bases and J by 4 bases; unmatched bases: 5. CDR3 sequence reads: CAWNGGVVTGELFF. CDR3 bases read: TGTGCCTGGAACGGGGGGGTGGTCACCGGGGAG.

In its sample, this clone was seen a few times. The CDR3 goes on 3 residues after the read ends, and that part is filled in from the germline J gene. V usage is TRBV19 and J usage is TRBJ2-3, with 11 bases fitting TRBD1. Per germline, CDR1 LNHDA and CDR2 SQIVND (reference sequence). The CDR3 length is 17 residues. J lost 5 bases, V lost 6 bases, and 13 bases had no gene match. This CDR3 is CASRPPGRTGGVDTQYF. The CDR3 DNA, read in part, is TGTGCCAGTAGACCCCCTGGGAGGACAGGGGGCGTAGATACG.

Partial CDR3 DNA: TGTGCCAGTAGTATCAGGGACAGGGGAACTAACAATGAG. This translates into CASSIRDRGTNNE. The complete CDR3 protein is CASSIRDRGTNNEQFF. This chain connects TRBV19 to TRBJ2-1; the match to TRBD1 covers 10 bases. The read falls 3 residues short of the CDR3 end, and the missing part is taken from the germline J gene. CDR3 length: 16 residues. In germline, CDR1 is LNHDA, CDR2 SQIVND (reference sequence). V lost 3 bases to trimming and J lost 5 bases; unmatched junction nucleotides: 7.